The clone carrying this TCR beta chain was found many times. Its specificity is not known. For TCRbeta, the library was prepared with unique molecular identifiers. TCRdb re-called the PCR reads with MiXCR, one entry per CDR3 protein. The profile covers 330,000 or so distinct CDR3 sequences, with over 9% appearing a single time and less than 8% taken by the ten largest. The sample comes from a study of T-cell reconstitution after alpha-beta-depleted transplantation in children. Study findings and constraints: At the one-year point after transplant, T-cell counts and TCRbeta diversity were found to come mostly from T cells that had been newly produced. The origin of high day-60 TCRbeta diversity in some patients lay in surviving recipient T cells and thymic progenitors. By about two months after transplant, alpha-beta T cells reportedly arose from several hundred graft clones that had expanded.

The CDR3 has 14 amino acids. With 5 bases removed from V and 4 bases from J, the gap between germline ends came to 14 bases. This specimen was PBMCs, taken before TCRalphabeta/CD19-depleted stem cell transplant. This receptor was identified in a boy younger than two with acute myeloid leukemia, due to receive a stem cell transplant. The chain joins TRBV12-3 or TRBV12-4 to TRBJ1-1, with D possibly matching TRBD1 (5 bases). CDR3: CASSVLRGGTEAFF. As DNA, the CDR3 is TGTGCCAGCAGTGTATTAAGGGGCGGCACTGAAGCTTTCTTT.